This entry features one T cell receptor (beta chain) sequence. Its antigen is undetermined. These data belong to a study of CD8+CD57+ T cells in acquired aplastic anemia. Overall study: The sorted CD4+ and CD8+ cells yielded an average approximately 3 ug of DNA. About 10 million reads, on average, were obtained for CD4+ cells from healthy donors.

Regarding the study as a whole: Patients and controls were found to share about 31 CD8+ CDR3 sequences. The CD8+ Simpson's diversity of patients and controls was not significantly different.

CDR3 and TCR beta VDJ profiling relied on a genomic DNA template. MiXCR, applied by TCRdb to the reads, yields one record per CDR3 protein. The data show about 190,000 distinct CDR3 sequences, with around half seen just once and more than 15% held by the top ten. This CDR3 region has 15 residues. V was shortened by 0 bases and J by 4 bases, with 10 bases between the two germline ends. The germline V gene encodes CDR1 SEHNR and CDR2 FQNEAQ (reference sequence). This receptor was taken from a human donor in good health, serving as a control. Input material: sorted CD4+, CD8+, or CD8+CD57+ T cells (not recorded which) from PBMCs. The chain recombines TRBV7-9 with TRBJ1-5; D possibly corresponds to TRBD1 (6 bases). The CDR3 protein is CASSLASQGNQPQHF. The DNA of the CDR3 is TGTGCCAGCAGCTTAGCCTCCCAGGGGAATCAGCCCCAGCATTTT.